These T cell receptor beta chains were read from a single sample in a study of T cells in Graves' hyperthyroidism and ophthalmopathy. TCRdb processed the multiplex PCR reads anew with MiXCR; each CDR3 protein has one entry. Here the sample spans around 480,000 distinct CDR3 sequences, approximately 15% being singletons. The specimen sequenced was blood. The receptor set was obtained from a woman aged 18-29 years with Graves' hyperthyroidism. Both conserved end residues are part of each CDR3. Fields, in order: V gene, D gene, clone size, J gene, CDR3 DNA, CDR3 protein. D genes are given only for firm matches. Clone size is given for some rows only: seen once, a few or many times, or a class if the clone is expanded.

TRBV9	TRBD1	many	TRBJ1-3	TGTGCCAGCAGCGCCAGGGACAGCGGAGCGGCCGGAAACACCATATATTTT	CASSARDSGAAGNTIYF
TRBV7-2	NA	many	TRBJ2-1	TGTGCCAGCAGCTCCCCCGGGGCCTACAAGGGGCAGTTCTTC	CASSSPGAYKGQFF
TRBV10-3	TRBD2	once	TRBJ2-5	TGTGCCATCAGTGGTGGTAGCGGGGGGCAAGAGACCCAGTACTTC	CAISGGSGGQETQYF
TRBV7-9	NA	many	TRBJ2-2	TGTGCCAGCAGGACGAGGGTGAACACCGGGGAGCTGTTTTTT	CASRTRVNTGELFF
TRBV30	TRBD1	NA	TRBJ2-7	TGTGCCGGCCGGGACAGGGGTTACGAGCAGTACTTC	CAGRDRGYEQYF
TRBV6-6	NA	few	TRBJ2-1	TGTGCCAGCAGTTACTCAAACAGGGATGAGCAGTTCTTC	CASSYSNRDEQFF
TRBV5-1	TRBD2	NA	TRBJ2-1	TGCGCCAGCAGCCCGGGGACTAGCGGGAGAGAACGCAATGAGCAGTTCTTC	CASSPGTSGRERNEQFF
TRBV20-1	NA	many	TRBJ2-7	TGCAGTGCTAGGGCTCCCTACGAGCAGTACTTC	CSARAPYEQYF
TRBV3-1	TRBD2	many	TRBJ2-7	TGTGCCAGCAGCAAAGGACTAGCGGGGATCTCCGAGCAGTACTTC	CASSKGLAGISEQYF
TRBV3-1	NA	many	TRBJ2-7	TGTGCCAGCAGCCCGCGCGGCGCCCTTCCGGGAGAGCAGTACTTC	CASSPRGALPGEQYF
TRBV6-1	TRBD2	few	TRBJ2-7	TGTGCCAGCAGTATAACCCTAGCGGGAGTCTCCGAGCAGTACTTC	CASSITLAGVSEQYF
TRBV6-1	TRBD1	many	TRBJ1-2	TGTGCCAGCAGTCAGATTGGACAGGACGGAGGCTACACCTTC	CASSQIGQDGGYTF
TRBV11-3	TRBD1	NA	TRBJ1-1	TGTGCCAGCAGCTCTGGGACAGGGAGTAACACTGAAGCTTTCTTT	CASSSGTGSNTEAFF
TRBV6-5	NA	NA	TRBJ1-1	TGTGCCAGCAGTTACTTGAGGGCGACTGAAGCTTTCTTT	CASSYLRATEAFF
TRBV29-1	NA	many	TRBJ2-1	TGCAGCGTTGTGGTGGATGAGCAGTTCTTC	CSVVVDEQFF
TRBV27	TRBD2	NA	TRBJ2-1	TGTGCCAGCACTCTGGGGCTAGCGGGAGACAATGAGCAGTTCTTC	CASTLGLAGDNEQFF